This is a list of T cell receptor beta chains from one sample in a study of OX40 agonist ivuxolimab in advanced cancers. Some clones are missing from TCRdb's copy, which holds only in-frame ones; the method was immunoSEQ multiplex PCR. Of about 37,000 clones in the sample, about 90% were seen once. The source material was CD4+ or CD8+ T cells sorted from blood, sampled in a trial of the OX40 agonist ivuxolimab. The receptors stem from an adult with an advanced solid tumor such as melanoma, head and neck, liver or kidney cancer. Each CDR3 is given with its conserved first and last residue. D genes are given only for firm matches. Only part of the rows carry a size: once, few, many, or a class if the clone is expanded.

J gene,V gene,D gene,clone size,CDR3 DNA,CDR3 protein
TRBJ1-2,TRBV25-1,TRBD1,-,TGTGCCAGCAGTCCGCAGGGGGGAGGCTACACCTTC,CASSPQGGGYTF
TRBJ2-7,TRBV29-1,-,-,TGCAGCGTTACCGATAACGCGGACTACGAGCAGTACTTC,CSVTDNADYEQYF
TRBJ2-3,TRBV19,-,-,TGTGCCAGTAGTAAAACAGATACGCAGTATTTT,CASSKTDTQYF
TRBJ2-7,TRBV27,-,-,TGTGCCAGCAGTTTGAGGCAGAGCTACGAGCAGTACTTC,CASSLRQSYEQYF
TRBJ2-7,TRBV7-9,TRBD1,-,TGTGCCAGCAGCCCCGGGACAGCTACTTCCTACGAGCAGTACTTC,CASSPGTATSYEQYF
TRBJ1-2,TRBV19,TRBD1,once,TGTGCCAGTAACATACCGGGACAGGGGGATGGCTACACCTTC,CASNIPGQGDGYTF
TRBJ2-1,TRBV5-1,-,few,TGCGCCAGCAGCTTGGCTTACAATGAGCAGTTCTTC,CASSLAYNEQFF
TRBJ2-3,TRBV9,-,-,TGTGCCAGCAGCGTAGACCCGGCGGGAGATACGCAGTATTTT,CASSVDPAGDTQYF
TRBJ2-7,TRBV9,-,-,TGTGCCAGCAGCTTTGGTGGCGGGGAGACCTACGAGCAGTACTTC,CASSFGGGETYEQYF
TRBJ2-1,TRBV5-4,-,-,TGTGCCAGCAGCTTGAACAATGAGCAGTTCTTC,CASSLNNEQFF
TRBJ1-1,TRBV19,TRBD1,medium-sized,TGTGCCAGTAGTACATCTTTCAGGGGGCGTTGGACTGAAGCTTTCTTT,CASSTSFRGRWTEAFF
TRBJ1-2,TRBV6-1,-,-,TGTGCCAGCAGTGAGCTCGGGGGTTACTATGGCTACACCTTC,CASSELGGYYGYTF
TRBJ2-1,TRBV4-1,-,-,TGCGCCAGCAGCCAAGGGGGCGGCTACGTAGTCTTC,CASSQGGGYVVF
TRBJ1-1,TRBV27,TRBD1,-,TGTGCCAGCAGTTTAGGACAGGGAGGAAACACTGAAGCTTTCTTT,CASSLGQGGNTEAFF
TRBJ2-1,TRBV4-3,TRBD2,-,TGCGCCAGCAGCTACGGGACTACCTACAATGAGCAGTTCTTC,CASSYGTTYNEQFF
TRBJ1-1,TRBV2,TRBD1,-,TGTGCCAGCAGTGAAGCTTATGGGACAGGGGTGTCCCTCACTGAAGCTTTCTTT,CASSEAYGTGVSLTEAFF
TRBJ2-2,TRBV19,-,-,TGTGCCAGTAGCCCGCCCGGGGAGCTGTTTTTT,CASSPPGELFF